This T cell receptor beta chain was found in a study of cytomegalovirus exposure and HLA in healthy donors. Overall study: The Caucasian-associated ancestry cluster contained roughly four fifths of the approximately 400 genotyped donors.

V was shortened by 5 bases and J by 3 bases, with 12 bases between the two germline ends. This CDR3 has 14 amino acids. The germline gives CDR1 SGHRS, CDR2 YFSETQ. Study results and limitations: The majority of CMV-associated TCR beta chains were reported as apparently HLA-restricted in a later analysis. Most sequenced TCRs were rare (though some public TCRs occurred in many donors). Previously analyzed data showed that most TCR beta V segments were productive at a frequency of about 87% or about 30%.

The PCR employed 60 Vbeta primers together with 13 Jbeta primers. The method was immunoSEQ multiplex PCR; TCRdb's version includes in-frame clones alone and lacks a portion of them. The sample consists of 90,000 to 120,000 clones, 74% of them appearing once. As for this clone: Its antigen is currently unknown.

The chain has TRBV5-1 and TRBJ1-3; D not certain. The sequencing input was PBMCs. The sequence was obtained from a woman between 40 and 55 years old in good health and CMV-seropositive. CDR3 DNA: TGCGCCAGCAGTAAAGGTCAGGATGGAAACACCATATATTTT. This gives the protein CASSKGQDGNTIYF.